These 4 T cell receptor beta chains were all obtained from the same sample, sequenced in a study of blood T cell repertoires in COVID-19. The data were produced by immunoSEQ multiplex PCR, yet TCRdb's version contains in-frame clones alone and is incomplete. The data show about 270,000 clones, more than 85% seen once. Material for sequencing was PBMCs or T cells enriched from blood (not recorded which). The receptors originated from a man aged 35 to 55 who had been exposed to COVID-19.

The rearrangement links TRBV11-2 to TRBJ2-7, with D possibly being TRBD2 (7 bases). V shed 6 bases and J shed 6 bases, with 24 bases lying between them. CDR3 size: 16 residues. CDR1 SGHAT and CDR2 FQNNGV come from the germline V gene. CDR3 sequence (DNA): TGTGCCAGCAGTGATCTTGGGGGGGCGCGGGTTCTCGAGCAGTACTTC. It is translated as CASSDLGGARVLEQYF.

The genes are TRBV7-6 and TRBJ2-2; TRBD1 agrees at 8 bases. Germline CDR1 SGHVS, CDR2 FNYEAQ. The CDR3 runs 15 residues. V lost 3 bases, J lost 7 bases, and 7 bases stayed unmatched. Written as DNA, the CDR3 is TGTGCCAGCAGCTTTTACTTACAGGGGGACGGGGAGCTGTTTTTT. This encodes CASSFYLQGDGELFF.

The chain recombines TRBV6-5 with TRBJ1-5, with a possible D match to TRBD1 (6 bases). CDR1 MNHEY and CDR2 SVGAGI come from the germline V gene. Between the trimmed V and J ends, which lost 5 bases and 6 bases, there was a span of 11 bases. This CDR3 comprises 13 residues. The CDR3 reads CASSQGSSQPQHF. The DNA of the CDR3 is TGTGCCAGCAGTCAGGGGTCCAGTCAGCCCCAGCATTTT.

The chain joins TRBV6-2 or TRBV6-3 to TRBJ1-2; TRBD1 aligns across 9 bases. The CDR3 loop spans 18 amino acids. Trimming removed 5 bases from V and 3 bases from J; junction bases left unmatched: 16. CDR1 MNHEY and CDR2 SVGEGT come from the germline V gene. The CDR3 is CASSPLSGTGKWYYGYTF. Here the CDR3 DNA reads TGTGCCAGCAGTCCATTATCCGGGACAGGGAAATGGTACTATGGCTACACCTTC.